This T cell receptor (beta chain) appears in the sequencing data of a study of T cell responses to AZD1222 COVID-19 vaccine (dated by TCRdb to about 2021). About the investigation overall: TCR sequencing was performed for some 250 trial participants, of whom about 200 were given two doses of AZD1222 and some 26 were given two doses of MenACWY control vaccine. Trial participants were enrolled by age into subgroups of 18-55, 56-69 and 70-plus years, and approximately 150, 30 and 60 TCR-sequenced participants, respectively, were included in these subgroups.

Overall study results and their limits: Reportedly, close to half of the unique spike-specific TCRs recognized epitopes lying outside the regions that are mutated in the B.1.351 and B.1.1.7 variants. No day 14 peak-response samples were available, so repertoires were characterized only after the peak T cell response. Most participants were white British and females outnumbered males, and the authors suggested that clonal diversity may have been underestimated. Conclusions about previously exposed vaccinees were limited because only six AZD1222 recipients were SARS-CoV-2 seropositive at baseline. The vaccine-associated CD4 TCRs covered the entire spike protein, and the dominant responses fell in regions 160-218 and 743-854. Spike-specific TCR breadth and depth rose significantly after two AZD1222 doses compared with day 0 and with MenACWY recipients. In the small 56-69-year group, the increase in depth fell short of significance, most likely because of low power.

The CDR3 regions of human TCRbeta chains were analyzed by immunosequencing. From the authors' description of their analysis: TCRs in the repertoires were compared against a reference library of SARS-CoV-2-specific TCRs that had been generated with the MIRA antigen-specificity platform. Breadth meant the fraction of unique TCRs that were SARS-CoV-2-associated, whereas depth meant the fraction of total T cells that were SARS-CoV-2-associated. Using the MIRA data, each spike-specific TCR was assigned both to the spike region to which the TCR was reactive and to a CD4 or CD8 class. Log10-transformed breadth and depth values were compared by one-way ANOVA with Sidak's multiple comparisons tests. Held by TCRdb, this immuneACCESS table contains in-frame sequences only and omits some clones. Under half of the omission traces to an unresolved V gene where checked; the cause of the rest is unknown. V, J and clone size are those of that table, while D and trimming were read from the DNA. The sample table lists 120,000 to 150,000 clones, over 85% of them with a count of one. Jointly, the top ten make up around 1.7% of the sample.

There are 16 amino acids in the CDR3, from cysteine to phenylalanine inclusive. Of all the DNA, just the CDR3 is kept, 48 bases in frame from base 1. Via the germline V gene (reference sequence), CDR1 is GTSNPN and CDR2 SVGIG. Trimming removed 5 bases from V and 7 bases from J, leaving 24 bases between the germline ends. Per the publication, the time point label means: about 28 days (+/-7) after the second vaccine dose. AZD1222 recipients whose second dose came at about 4 weeks and those whose second dose came at about 12 weeks were combined into one group, since spike-specific TCR depth and breadth did not differ between the two schedules. Samples from vaccinated people were obtained from the UK trials COV001 and COV002, which included a single-blind randomized controlled phase 2/3 trial of AZD1222 (ChAdOx1 nCoV-19) in healthy adults. Trial participant PBMC samples were collected at day 0 and day 28 after the second dose for TCRbeta chain sequencing.

Concerning this clone: Its antigen is not yet known. Within one base of it there is no much larger clone, and no base qualities were kept.

This clonotype was obtained from an adult who received the AZD1222 COVID-19 vaccine. Here the sequenced sample was peripheral blood, taken 28 days after the second AZD1222 dose. The rearrangement combines TRBV30 with TRBJ2-1; the D segment might be TRBD1 or TRBD2, since each matches 5 bases. The DNA is TGTGCCTGGCTTCGGGGCAGAATAGGGGTGGTGAATGAGCAGTTCTTC. Its protein product is CAWLRGRIGVVNEQFF.